The entry below describes one TCR beta chain. The record originates from a study of cytomegalovirus exposure and HLA in healthy donors. Germline V gene data show CDR1 as LGHNT and CDR2 as FRNRAP. This CDR3 region has 17 residues. V lost 1 base to trimming and J lost 5 bases; unmatched junction nucleotides: 7. The PCR made use of 60 Vbeta and 13 Jbeta primers. The assay was immunoSEQ multiplex PCR, and TCRdb's table has in-frame clones only and misses some. The sample shows 95,000 to 120,000 clones, around 73% of them seen only once. Sequencing was performed on PBMCs. The origin of this receptor is a woman in her 30s in good health and CMV-seropositive. The chain carries TRBV12-5 and TRBJ2-2; 10 bases fit TRBD2. CDR3 amino acids: CASGLATGLAITGELFF. CDR3 DNA sequence: TGTGCTAGTGGTTTGGCGACGGGACTAGCGATAACCGGGGAGCTGTTTTTT.